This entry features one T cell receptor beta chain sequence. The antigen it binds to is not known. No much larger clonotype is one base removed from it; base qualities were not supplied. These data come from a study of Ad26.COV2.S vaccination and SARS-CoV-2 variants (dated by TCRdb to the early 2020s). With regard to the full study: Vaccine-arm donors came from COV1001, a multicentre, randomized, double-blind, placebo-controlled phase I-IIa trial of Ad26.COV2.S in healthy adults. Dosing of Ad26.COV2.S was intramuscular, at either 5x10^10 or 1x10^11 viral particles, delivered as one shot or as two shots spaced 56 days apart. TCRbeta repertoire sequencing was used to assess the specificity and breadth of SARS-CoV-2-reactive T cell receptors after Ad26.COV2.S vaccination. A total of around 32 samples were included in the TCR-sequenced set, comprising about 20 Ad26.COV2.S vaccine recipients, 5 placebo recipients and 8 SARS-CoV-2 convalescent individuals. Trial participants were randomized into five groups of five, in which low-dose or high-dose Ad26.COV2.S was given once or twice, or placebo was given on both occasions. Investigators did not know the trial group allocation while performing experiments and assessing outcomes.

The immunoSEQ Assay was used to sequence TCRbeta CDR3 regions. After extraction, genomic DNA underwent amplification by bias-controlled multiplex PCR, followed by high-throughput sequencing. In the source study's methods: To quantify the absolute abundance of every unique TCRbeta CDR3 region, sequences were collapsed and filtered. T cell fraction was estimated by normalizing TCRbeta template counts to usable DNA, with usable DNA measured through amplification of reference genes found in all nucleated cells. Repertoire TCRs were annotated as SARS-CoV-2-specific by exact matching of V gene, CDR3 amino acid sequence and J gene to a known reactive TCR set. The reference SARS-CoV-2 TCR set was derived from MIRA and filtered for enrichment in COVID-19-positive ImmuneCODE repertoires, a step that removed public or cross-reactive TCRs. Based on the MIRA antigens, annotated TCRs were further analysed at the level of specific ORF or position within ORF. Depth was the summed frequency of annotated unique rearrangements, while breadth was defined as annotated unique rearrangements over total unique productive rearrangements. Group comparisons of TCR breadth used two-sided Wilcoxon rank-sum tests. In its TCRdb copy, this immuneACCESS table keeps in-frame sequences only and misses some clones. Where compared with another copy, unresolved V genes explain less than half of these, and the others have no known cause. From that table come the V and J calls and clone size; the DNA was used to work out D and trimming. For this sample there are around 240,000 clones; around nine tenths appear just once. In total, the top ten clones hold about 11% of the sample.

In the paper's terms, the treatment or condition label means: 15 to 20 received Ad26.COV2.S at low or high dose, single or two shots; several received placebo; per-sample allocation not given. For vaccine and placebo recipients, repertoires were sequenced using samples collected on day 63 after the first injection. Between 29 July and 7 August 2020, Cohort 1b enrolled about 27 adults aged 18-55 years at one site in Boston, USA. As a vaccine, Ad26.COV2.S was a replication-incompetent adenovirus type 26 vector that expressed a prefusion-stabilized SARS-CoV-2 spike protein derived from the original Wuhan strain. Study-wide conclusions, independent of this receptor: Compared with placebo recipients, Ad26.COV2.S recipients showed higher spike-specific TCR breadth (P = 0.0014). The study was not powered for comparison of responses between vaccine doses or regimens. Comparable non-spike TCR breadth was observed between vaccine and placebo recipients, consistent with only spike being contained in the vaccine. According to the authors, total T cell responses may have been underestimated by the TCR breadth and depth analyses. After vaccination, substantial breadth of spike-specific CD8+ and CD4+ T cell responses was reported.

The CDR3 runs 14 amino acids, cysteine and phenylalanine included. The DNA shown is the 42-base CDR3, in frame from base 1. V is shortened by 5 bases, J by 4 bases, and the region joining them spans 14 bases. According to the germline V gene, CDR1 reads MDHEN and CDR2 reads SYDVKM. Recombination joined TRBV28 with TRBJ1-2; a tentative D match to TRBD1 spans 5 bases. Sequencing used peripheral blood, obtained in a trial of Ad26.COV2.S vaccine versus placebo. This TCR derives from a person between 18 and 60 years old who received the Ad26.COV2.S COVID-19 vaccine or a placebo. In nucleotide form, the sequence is TGTGCCAGCAGTACCCAGGGCGGAAGCTATGGCTACACCTTC. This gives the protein CASSTQGGSYGYTF.